Below are 26 T cell receptor beta chains sequenced from a single sample in a study of T cells in localized non-small cell lung cancer. The protocol was immunoSEQ multiplex PCR, while the TCRdb copy is restricted to in-frame clones and leaves out a portion. The table records 2,000 or so clones, 26% of them present only once. This sample comprised lung tumor tissue, obtained before any cancer treatment. Receptor source: a woman aged 35 to 75 with stage II squamous cell lung carcinoma.

Only a few counts were recorded for this clone. The chain combines TRBV11-3 with TRBJ2-5, with TRBD1 matching 9 bases. This CDR3 comprises 17 residues. With V trimmed by 1 base and J by 0 bases, 6 bases remained unmatched. Germline V CDR1 and CDR2: SGHNT, YENEEA. The DNA of the CDR3 is TGTGCCAGCAGCTTAGGGCGGACAGGGGTCCACCAAGAGACCCAGTACTTC. Residues: CASSLGRTGVHQETQYF.

This clone rates as medium-sized (0.01 to 0.1%). The junction departs from the called germline gene at one end, perhaps through a read error. The chain combines TRBV6-8 with TRBJ2-5; D is perhaps TRBD1 (5 bases). This CDR3 has 12 residues. CDR1 and CDR2 from the germline V gene are MNHGY and SAAAGT. CDR3 residues: CAISGARETQYF. The CDR3, as DNA: TGTGCCATCAGTGGGGCAAGAGAGACCCAGTACTTC.

The sample holds a few counts of this clone. This rearrangement joins TRBV23-1 to TRBJ2-7; D possibly matches TRBD1 or TRBD2 (6 bases each). TRBV23-1 is treated as an ORF (open reading frame) with a function not yet certain. The V and J ends lost 6 bases and 7 bases respectively, with 16 bases between them. The CDR3 is made up of 13 amino acids. The CDR3 loop is CASSQGGGKEQYF. In nucleotides, the CDR3 is TGCGCCAGCAGCCAAGGGGGAGGAAAGGAGCAGTACTTC.

The chain joins TRBV12-5 to TRBJ1-5; no reliable D call. The CDR3 is 12 amino acids. Germline assignment: CDR1 LGHNT and CDR2 FRNRAP. V was shortened by 6 bases and J by 7 bases, with 10 bases between the two germline ends. For the CDR3, the DNA is TGTGCTAGTGGATCGGGGTTACAGCCCCAGCATTTT. This gives the protein CASGSGLQPQHF.

This chain links TRBV6-8 with TRBJ2-1; TRBD2 aligns across 11 bases. The CDR3 has 17 amino acids. V gave up 0 bases and J gave up 7 bases; unmatched junction bases: 8. Germline V gene sequence: CDR1 MNHGY, CDR2 SAAAGT. CDR3 region: CASSYSLLAGAGNEQFF. As DNA, the CDR3 is TGTGCCAGCAGTTACTCCCTACTAGCGGGGGCGGGGAATGAGCAGTTCTTC.

This clone has just a few counts. The chain combines TRBV4-1 with TRBJ2-3; 10 nucleotides align to TRBD2. V gave up 0 bases and J gave up 0 bases; unmatched junction bases: 9. This CDR3 has 19 residues. Germline values: CDR1 MGHRA, CDR2 YSYEKL. The CDR3 region has the DNA TGCGCCAGCAGCCAAGATCGTGTGGAACTAGCGGGAAGCACAGATACGCAGTATTTT. Amino acids: CASSQDRVELAGSTDTQYF.

This clone counts as large. The rearrangement links TRBV28 to TRBJ2-7; D possibly uses TRBD1 or TRBD2 (5 bases each). The CDR3 has 16 amino acids. The V gene's germline CDR1 is MDHEN and CDR2 SYDVKM. V lost 1 base and J lost 1, with 14 bases in between. The CDR3 DNA sequence: TGTGCCAGCAGTTTATTATGGGGACGCCAGTCCTACGAGCAGTACTTC. Translation gives CASSLLWGRQSYEQYF.

The chain recombines TRBV18 with TRBJ1-2; no firm D call. Trimming took 2 bases from V and 4 from J, leaving 8 bases between them. The CDR3 is 13 residues long. CDR1 and CDR2 from the germline V gene are KGHSH and LQKENI. This CDR3 is CASSPTEAYGYTF. CDR3 DNA: TGTGCCAGCTCACCAACAGAGGCCTATGGCTACACCTTC. Drawing the rest from reference TRBV18 and TRBJ1-2, the complete variable domain is NAGVMQNPRHLVRRRGQEARLRCSPMKGHSHVYWYRQLPEEGLKFMVYLQKENIIDESGMPKERFSAEFPKEGPSILRIQQVVRGDSAAYFCASSPTEAYGYTFGSGTRLTVV.

This clone was seen a handful of times. The V call is TRBV11-3, the J call TRBJ1-4, with 12 bases matching TRBD1. V trimming: 1 base; J trimming: 11 bases; junction bases outside the gene matches: 8. The germline V gene has CDR1 SGHNT and CDR2 YENEEA. The CDR3 covers 16 residues. The CDR3 protein is CASSLGDRGPSRKLFF. DNA for the CDR3: TGTGCCAGCAGCTTAGGGGACAGGGGGCCTTCTCGTAAACTGTTTTTT. Together with reference TRBV11-3 and TRBJ1-4, the CDR3 gives the full variable domain: EAGVVQSPRYKIIEKKQPVAFWCNPISGHNTLYWYLQNLGQGPELLIRYENEEAVDDSQLPKDRFSAERLKGVDSTLKIQPAELGDSAVYLCASSLGDRGPSRKLFFGSGTQLSVL.

This chain joins TRBV9 and TRBJ2-7; D is uncertain. Germline CDR1 SGDLS, CDR2 YYNGEE. The CDR3 runs to 15 residues. Trimming took off 4 bases at V and 2 bases at J, with 16 bases between the two ends. CDR3 protein: CASSISPVVPYEQYF. The CDR3 nucleotides are TGTGCCAGCAGCATTAGTCCAGTCGTACCCTACGAGCAGTACTTC. Based on the CDR3 plus reference TRBV9 and TRBJ2-7, the full variable domain is DSGVTQTPKHLITATGQRVTLRCSPRSGDLSVYWYQQSLDQGLQFLIQYYNGEERAKGNILERFSAQQFPDLHSELNLSSLELGDSALYFCASSISPVVPYEQYFGPGTRLTVT.

The chain recombines TRBV12-5 with TRBJ2-5; 9 bases agree with TRBD1. Germline V gene lookup returns CDR1 LGHNT and CDR2 FRNRAP. The CDR3 extends over 15 amino acids. The CDR3 bases are TGTGCCAGCTCTGTACCGGGACAGGGAAAAGAGACCCAGTACTTC. Translation gives CASSVPGQGKETQYF.

V gene TRBV6-8 combines with J gene TRBJ1-1, with a weak D call TRBD1 (6 bases). The CDR3 has 15 residues. V was shortened by 5 bases and J by 3 bases, with 16 bases between the two germline ends. The germline gives CDR1 MNHGY, CDR2 SAAAGT. Here the CDR3 reads CASSPSQGVDTEAFF. The CDR3 DNA follows: TGTGCCAGCAGTCCCTCACAGGGCGTGGACACTGAAGCTTTCTTT.

In its sample, this clone was seen a few times. The gene calls are TRBV6-8 and TRBJ2-1, with 8 bases matching TRBD2. The V gene end was trimmed by 5 bases and the J gene end by 4 bases; junction bases not matched to a gene: 7. Germline-derived CDR1 and CDR2 are MNHGY and SAAAGT. The CDR3 runs to 15 residues. The CDR3 DNA reads as TGTGCCAGCAGTCGTAGCGGGACCTATTACAATGAGCAGTTCTTC. This codes for CASSRSGTYYNEQFF.

This chain connects TRBV19 to TRBJ1-1; D unresolved. Between the trimmed V and J ends, which lost 4 bases and 4 bases, there was a span of 13 bases. CDR1 is LNHDA and CDR2 is SQIVND in the germline V gene (reference sequence). There are 14 residues in the CDR3. The CDR3 protein is CASSSGLGSTEAFF. In DNA form, the CDR3 reads TGTGCCAGTAGTAGTGGACTGGGGAGCACTGAAGCTTTCTTT.

The chain links TRBV5-1 to TRBJ2-2, with 10 bases matching TRBD2. Trimming took 5 bases from V and 7 from J; bases not matched to a gene: 11. Germline CDR1 and CDR2: SGHRS and YFSETQ. The CDR3 is made up of 16 amino acids. The CDR3 DNA reads TGCGCCAGCAGGCTCCAACTAGCGGGAATGGACGGGGAGCTGTTTTTT. Its protein is CASRLQLAGMDGELFF.

This clone was recorded a few times. This chain joins TRBV4-1 and TRBJ1-5; no clear D. The V gene lost 0 bases and the J gene lost 9 bases, with 15 bases spanning the gap. Germline V gene data show CDR1 as MGHRA and CDR2 as YSYEKL. This CDR3 has 15 residues. The CDR3 sequence is CASSQDGSRAWPQHF. The CDR3 DNA sequence: TGCGCCAGCAGCCAAGATGGCAGCCGGGCCTGGCCCCAGCATTTT.

Judged by abundance, this clone is large. The chain links TRBV11-3 to TRBJ1-1; a possible D gene is TRBD1 (6 bases). CDR1 is SGHNT, CDR2 YENEEA, per germline. The CDR3 sequence is 14 residues long. V lost 2 bases and J lost 0, with 7 bases in between. Here the CDR3 reads CASSLNRVNTEAFF. The CDR3 region has the DNA TGTGCCAGCAGCTTAAACAGGGTGAACACTGAAGCTTTCTTT.

This clone came up once. The genes are TRBV19 and TRBJ2-4; 9 bases are shared with TRBD1. Germline V lookup: CDR1 LNHDA, CDR2 SQIVND (reference sequence). The CDR3 consists of 16 residues. V lost 5 bases and J lost 0; bases outside the gene matches: 5. CDR3 coding DNA: TGTGCCAGTAGTCTCGGGACAGGGCTAGCCAAAAACATTCAGTACTTC. This sequence encodes CASSLGTGLAKNIQYF. The entire variable domain, with the rest obtained from reference TRBV19 and TRBJ2-4, is as follows: DGGITQSPKYLFRKEGQNVTLSCEQNLNHDAMYWYRQDPGQGLRLIYYSQIVNDFQKGDIAEGYSVSREKKESFPLTVTSAQKNPTAFYLCASSLGTGLAKNIQYFGAGTRLSVL.

This clone was seen only a few times. J is TRBJ2-7 and V is TRBV9; the match to TRBD1 covers 8 bases. This CDR3 comprises 15 residues. The junction had 8 bases not matched to a gene; V was cut back by 0 bases and J by 6 bases. CDR1 is SGDLS, CDR2 YYNGEE, per germline. The chain's CDR3 is CASSVGTGILAEQYF. DNA for the CDR3: TGTGCCAGCAGCGTAGGGACAGGGATTTTAGCCGAGCAGTACTTC.

The chain has TRBV28 and TRBJ1-4; the match to TRBD1 covers 7 bases. The germline gives CDR1 MDHEN, CDR2 SYDVKM. This CDR3 contains 13 residues. Trimming took 3 bases from V and 8 from J; bases not matched to a gene: 3. The CDR3 loop reads CASSLTGTEKLFF. In DNA form, the CDR3 reads TGTGCCAGCAGTTTGACAGGGACAGAAAAACTGTTTTTT. The whole variable domain, filled in from reference TRBV28 and TRBJ1-4, reads DVKVTQSSRYLVKRTGEKVFLECVQDMDHENMFWYRQDPGLGLRLIYFSYDVKMKEKGDIPEGYSVSREKKERFSLILESASTNQTSMYLCASSLTGTEKLFFGSGTQLSVL.

This clone was seen just once. V gene TRBV18 combines with J gene TRBJ2-7; TRBD2 might be the D (6 bases). Germline lookup yields CDR1 KGHSH and CDR2 LQKENI. The CDR3 runs 13 residues. V lost 3 bases and J lost 6, with 12 bases in between. CDR3: CASSPDLATEQYF. CDR3 bases: TGTGCCAGCTCACCGGATCTAGCGACCGAGCAGTACTTC.

This clone was seen a handful of times. The rearrangement uses TRBV9 and TRBJ1-5, with D unresolved. V was pared by 7 bases and J by 6 bases, with 14 bases between. Germline V gene lookup returns CDR1 SGDLS and CDR2 YYNGEE. The CDR3 extends over 13 amino acids. CDR3: CASCFFESQPQHF. The DNA for the CDR3 is TGTGCCAGCTGTTTCTTTGAGAGTCAGCCCCAGCATTTT.

This clone was found a few times. J is TRBJ2-1 and V is TRBV1; TRBD1 is taken as the D call from the table, unchecked against the DNA. TRBV1 is deemed a pseudogene. There are 16 residues in the CDR3. Here the CDR3 DNA reads TGCGCCAGCAGCCAGTCTATGGCCGCAGGGGGGAATGAGCAGTTCTTC. This sequence encodes CASSQSMAAGGNEQFF.

This CDR3 is CASSIPGTGTYQPQHF. The CDR3 bases are TGTGCCAGTAGTATCCCCGGGACAGGGACATATCAGCCCCAGCATTTT. This rearrangement joins TRBV19 to TRBJ1-5; 9 bases fit TRBD1. After removal of 3 bases from V and 5 bases from J, the junction contained 8 bases not matched to a gene. The CDR3 runs to 16 residues. Germline V lookup: CDR1 LNHDA, CDR2 SQIVND (reference sequence).

This clone appeared a few times. The chain carries TRBV28 and TRBJ1-4; 8 bases match TRBD1. Trimming removed 5 bases from V and 8 bases from J; junction bases left unmatched: 10. Per the germline V gene, CDR1 is MDHEN and CDR2 is SYDVKM. The CDR3 contains 15 residues. The CDR3 nucleotides are TGTGCCAGCAGTCTAGTCGGGACAGGAGACGAAAAACTGTTTTTT. Translation: CASSLVGTGDEKLFF.

The chain uses TRBV14 and TRBJ2-7; TRBD2 might be the D (5 bases). This CDR3 region has 14 residues. Germline-derived CDR1 and CDR2 are SGHDN and FVKESK. V shed 1 base and J shed 3 bases, with 10 bases lying between them. This CDR3 is CASSQGLRNYEQYF. CDR3 DNA sequence: TGTGCCAGCAGCCAAGGACTACGTAACTACGAGCAGTACTTC. The full variable domain, completed using reference TRBV14 and TRBJ2-7, is EAGVTQFPSHSVIEKGQTVTLRCDPISGHDNLYWYRRVMGKEIKFLLHFVKESKQDESGMPNNRFLAERTGGTYSTLKVQPAELEDSGVYFCASSQGLRNYEQYFGPGTRLTVT.